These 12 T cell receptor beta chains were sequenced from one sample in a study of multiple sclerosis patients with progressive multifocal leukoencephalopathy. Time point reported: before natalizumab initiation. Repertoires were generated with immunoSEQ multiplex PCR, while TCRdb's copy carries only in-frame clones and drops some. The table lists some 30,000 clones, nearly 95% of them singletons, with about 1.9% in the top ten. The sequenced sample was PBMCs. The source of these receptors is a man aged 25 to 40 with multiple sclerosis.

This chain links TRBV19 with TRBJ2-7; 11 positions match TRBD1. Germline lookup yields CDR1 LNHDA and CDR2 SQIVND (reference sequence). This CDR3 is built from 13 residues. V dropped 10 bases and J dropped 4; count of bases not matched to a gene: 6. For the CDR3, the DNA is TGTGCCACCTGGGACAGGGGGACGTACGAGCAGTACTTC. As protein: CATWDRGTYEQYF.

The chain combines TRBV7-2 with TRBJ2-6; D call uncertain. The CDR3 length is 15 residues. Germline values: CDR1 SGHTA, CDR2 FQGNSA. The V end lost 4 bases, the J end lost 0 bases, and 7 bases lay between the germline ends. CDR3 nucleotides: TGTGCCAGCAGCTACGGACGCTCTGGGGCCAACGTCCTGACTTTC. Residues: CASSYGRSGANVLTF.

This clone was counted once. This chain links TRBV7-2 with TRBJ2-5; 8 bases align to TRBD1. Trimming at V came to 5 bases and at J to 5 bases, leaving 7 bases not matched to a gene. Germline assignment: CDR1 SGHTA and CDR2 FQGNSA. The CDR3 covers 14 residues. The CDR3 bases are TGTGCCAGCAGCCAACAGGGGGTCGGGGAGACCCAGTACTTC. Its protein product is CASSQQGVGETQYF.

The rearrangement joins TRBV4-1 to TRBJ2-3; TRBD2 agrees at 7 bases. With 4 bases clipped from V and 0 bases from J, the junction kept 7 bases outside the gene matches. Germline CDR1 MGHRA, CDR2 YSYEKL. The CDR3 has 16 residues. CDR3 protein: CASSRLLAASTDTQYF. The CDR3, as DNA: TGCGCCAGCAGCCGCCTGCTAGCGGCCAGCACAGATACGCAGTATTTT.

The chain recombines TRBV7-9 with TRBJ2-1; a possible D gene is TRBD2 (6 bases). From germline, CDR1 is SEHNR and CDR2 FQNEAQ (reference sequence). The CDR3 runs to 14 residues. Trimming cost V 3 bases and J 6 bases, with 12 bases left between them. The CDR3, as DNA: TGTGCCAGCAGCTTCTTAGCGGTGGGCAATGAGCAGTTCTTC. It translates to CASSFLAVGNEQFF.

CDR3 DNA sequence: TGTGCCAGCAGTCCACGTTTCATCCACAATGAGCAGTTCTTC. As protein: CASSPRFIHNEQFF. V usage is TRBV25-1 and J usage is TRBJ2-1; D is unclear. Trimming cost V 5 bases and J 5 bases, with 13 bases left between them. Germline loops: CDR1 MGHDK, CDR2 SYGVNS. The CDR3 runs to 14 residues. Full variable domain (remainder filled in from reference TRBV25-1 and TRBJ2-1): EADIYQTPRYLVIGTGKKITLECSQTMGHDKMYWYQQDPGMELHLIHYSYGVNSTEKGDLSSESTVSRIRTEHFPLTLESARPSHTSQYLCASSPRFIHNEQFFGPGTRLTVL.

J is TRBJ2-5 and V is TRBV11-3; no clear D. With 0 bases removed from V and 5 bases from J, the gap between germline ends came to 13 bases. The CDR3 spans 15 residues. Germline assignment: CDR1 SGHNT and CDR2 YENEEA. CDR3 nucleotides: TGTGCCAGCAGCTTAGAATCAAGGGCTGGCGAGACCCAGTACTTC. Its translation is CASSLESRAGETQYF. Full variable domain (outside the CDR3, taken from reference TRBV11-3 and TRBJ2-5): EAGVVQSPRYKIIEKKQPVAFWCNPISGHNTLYWYLQNLGQGPELLIRYENEEAVDDSQLPKDRFSAERLKGVDSTLKIQPAELGDSAVYLCASSLESRAGETQYFGPGTRLLVL.

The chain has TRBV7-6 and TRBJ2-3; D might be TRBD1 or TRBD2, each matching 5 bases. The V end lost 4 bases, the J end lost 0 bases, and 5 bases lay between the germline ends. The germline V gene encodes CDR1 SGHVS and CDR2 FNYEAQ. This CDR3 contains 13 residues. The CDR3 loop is CASSWDSTDTQYF. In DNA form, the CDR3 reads TGTGCCAGCAGCTGGGACAGCACAGATACGCAGTATTTT. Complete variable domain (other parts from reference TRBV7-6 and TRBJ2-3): GAGVSQSPRYKVTKRGQDVALRCDPISGHVSLYWYRQALGQGPEFLTYFNYEAQQDKSGLPNDRFSAERPEGSISTLTIQRTEQRDSAMYRCASSWDSTDTQYFGPGTRLTVL.

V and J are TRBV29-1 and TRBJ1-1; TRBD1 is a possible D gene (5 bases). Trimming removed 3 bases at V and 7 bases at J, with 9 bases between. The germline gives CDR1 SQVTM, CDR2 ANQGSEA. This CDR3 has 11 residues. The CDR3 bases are TGCAGCGTTGATGACCAGGGTGAAGCTTTCTTT. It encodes CSVDDQGEAFF.

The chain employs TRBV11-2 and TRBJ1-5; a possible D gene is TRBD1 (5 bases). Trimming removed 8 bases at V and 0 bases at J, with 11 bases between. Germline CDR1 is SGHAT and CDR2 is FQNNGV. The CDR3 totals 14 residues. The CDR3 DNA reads TGTGCCAGCGCTCGGACAAATAGCAATCAGCCCCAGCATTTT. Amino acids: CASARTNSNQPQHF.

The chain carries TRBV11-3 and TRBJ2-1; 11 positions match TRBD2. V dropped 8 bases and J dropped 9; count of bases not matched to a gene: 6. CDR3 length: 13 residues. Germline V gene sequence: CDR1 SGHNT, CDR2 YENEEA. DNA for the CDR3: TGTGCCAGCCAAGCGGGACTAGCGGTTGAGCAGTTCTTC. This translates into CASQAGLAVEQFF.

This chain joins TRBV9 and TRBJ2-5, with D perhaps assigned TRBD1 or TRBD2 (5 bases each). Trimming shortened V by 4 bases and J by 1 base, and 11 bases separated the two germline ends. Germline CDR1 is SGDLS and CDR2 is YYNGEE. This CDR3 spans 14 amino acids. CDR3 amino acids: CASSFGTVQETQYF. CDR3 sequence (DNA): TGTGCCAGCAGCTTTGGGACGGTCCAAGAGACCCAGTACTTC.